This TCR beta chain derives from a study of blood T cell repertoires in COVID-19. Looking at the study overall: Material from acute and convalescent COVID-19 was sourced from the United States, Italy and Spain. Nucleic acid was either cDNA or gDNA, and it came from T cells, B-cell-depleted T cells, or PBMCs.

The CDR3 runs to 15 residues. Germline V gene lookup returns CDR1 MNHEY and CDR2 SMNVEV (reference sequence). After removal of 10 bases from V and 1 base from J, the junction contained 6 bases not matched to a gene. Original methodology: How many nucleated cells were present was estimated from reference gene primer amplification. Sequenced by immunoSEQ multiplex PCR; TCRdb stores in-frame clones only, minus some. V and J calls and clone size are copied from that table; D and trimming were computed from the DNA. The sample has approximately 200,000 clones; around 88% are singletons. The V and J genes are TRBV27 and TRBJ2-1; 11 bases match TRBD1. The sequenced sample consisted of peripheral blood. This clonotype was obtained from a man aged 18 to 35 with active or convalescent COVID-19. CDR3 coding DNA: TGTGCCACCACCGGACAGGGGGCATCCTACAATGAGCAGTTCTTC. Its translation: CATTGQGASYNEQFF.